Listed here are 6 T cell receptor beta chains from one sample, sequenced in a study of T-cell memory formation after mild COVID-19. TCRdb independently ran MiXCR on the 5' RACE reads; one entry per CDR3 protein. The sample includes about 400,000 distinct CDR3 sequences, 20% to 25% of them seen just once. Sequencing used PBMCs or a T cell subset sorted from them (not recorded which). All receptors derive from an adult woman who had mild COVID-19 (a few samples of this study predate the infection). Cell type and time point are not known.

The chain has TRBV20-1 and TRBJ1-5; no definite D call. The ends were cut back, 5 bases at V and 5 bases at J, with 16 bases in the middle. Germline V gene lookup returns CDR1 DFQATT and CDR2 SNEGSKA (reference sequence). The CDR3 contains 14 residues. CDR3 residues: CSAPLRGADQPQHF. For the CDR3, the DNA is TGCAGTGCTCCATTAAGAGGCGCTGATCAGCCCCAGCATTTT.

This clonotype was counted ten times or more. The rearrangement links TRBV18 to TRBJ1-5, with D tentatively TRBD1 (5 bases). Trimming removed 2 bases from V and 4 bases from J, with 6 bases in between. Looked up from germline, CDR1 is KGHSH and CDR2 is LQKENI. This CDR3 comprises 13 residues. The CDR3 spells CASSPDRNQPQHF. The CDR3 bases are TGTGCCAGCTCACCAGACAGAAATCAGCCCCAGCATTTT.

The chain uses TRBV12-3 or TRBV12-4 and TRBJ2-2, with no clear D. The V end lost 3 bases, the J end lost 7 bases, and 6 bases lay between the germline ends. This CDR3 region has 12 residues. CDR3 nucleotide sequence: TGTGCCAGCAGTTTCTCTAGCGGGGAGCTGTTTTTT. This codes for CASSFSSGELFF.

The J gene is TRBJ2-1, the V gene TRBV12-5, with 7 nucleotides matching TRBD2. The CDR3 totals 15 residues. The J segment lost 2 bases and the V segment lost 7 bases, leaving 8 bases of the junction unmatched. Germline V gene lookup returns CDR1 LGHNT and CDR2 FRNRAP. CDR3 sequence (DNA): TGTGCTAGTGCCCCCCAAGCGGGGACCTACAATGAGCAGTTCTTC. Encoded protein: CASAPQAGTYNEQFF.

This clonotype was seen ten or more times. The J gene is TRBJ2-3, the V gene TRBV6-4; 9 bases are a match to TRBD1. This CDR3 region has 16 residues. Germline loops: CDR1 MRHNA, CDR2 SNTAGT. V shed 0 bases, J shed 3 bases, and the junction held 4 bases outside the gene matches. The CDR3 DNA is TGTGCCAGCAGTGACTCCGAGACAGGGGGAACAGATACGCAGTATTTT. Encoded protein: CASSDSETGGTDTQYF.

This clonotype has only a few counts. The chain is built from TRBV25-1 and TRBJ2-5, with TRBD2 matching over 15 bases. With V trimmed by 4 bases and J by 2 bases, 11 bases remained unmatched. The CDR3 has 19 residues. Germline assignment: CDR1 MGHDK and CDR2 SYGVNS. CDR3 amino acids: CASSATWTSGRVGQETQYF. The CDR3 DNA sequence: TGTGCCAGCAGTGCCACCTGGACTAGCGGGAGGGTGGGGCAAGAGACCCAGTACTTC.